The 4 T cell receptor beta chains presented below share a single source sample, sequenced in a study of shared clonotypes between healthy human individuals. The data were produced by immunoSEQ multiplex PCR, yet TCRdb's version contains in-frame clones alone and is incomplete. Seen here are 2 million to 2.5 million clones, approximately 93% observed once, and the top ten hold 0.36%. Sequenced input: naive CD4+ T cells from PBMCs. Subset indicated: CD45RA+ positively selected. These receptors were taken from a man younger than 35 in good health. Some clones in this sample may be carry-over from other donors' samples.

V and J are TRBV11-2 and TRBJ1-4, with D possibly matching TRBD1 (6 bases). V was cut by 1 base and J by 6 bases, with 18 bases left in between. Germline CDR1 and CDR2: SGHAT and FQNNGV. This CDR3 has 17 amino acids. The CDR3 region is CASSLVPGQKGDEKLFF. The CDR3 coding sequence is TGTGCCAGCAGCTTAGTACCCGGACAGAAGGGGGATGAAAAACTGTTTTTT.

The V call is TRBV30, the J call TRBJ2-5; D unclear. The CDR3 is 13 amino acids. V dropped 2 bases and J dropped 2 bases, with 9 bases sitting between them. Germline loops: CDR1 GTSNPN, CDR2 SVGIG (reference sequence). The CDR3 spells CAWSHGLQETQYF. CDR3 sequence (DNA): TGTGCCTGGAGTCATGGGTTGCAAGAGACCCAGTACTTC.

CDR3 protein: CSVARDRVKEKLFF. DNA of the CDR3: TGCAGCGTGGCCCGGGACAGGGTGAAGGAAAAACTGTTTTTT. The chain recombines TRBV29-1 with TRBJ1-4; 9 bases fit TRBD1. The length of the CDR3 is 14 residues. V shed 6 bases and J 8 bases; nucleotides not matched to a gene: 10. Germline CDR1 and CDR2: SQVTM and ANQGSEA.

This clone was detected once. The CDR3 region has the DNA TGTGTCGGGGAAGGGGTGGCTAATGAAAAACTGTTTTTT. Translated, it gives CVGEGVANEKLFF. The chain combines TRBV19 with TRBJ1-4; D possibly corresponds to TRBD1 (5 bases). Germline CDR1 is LNHDA and CDR2 is SQIVND (reference sequence). CDR3 size: 13 residues.